This entry lists 12 T cell receptor beta chains sequenced from one sample in a study of OX40 agonist ivuxolimab in advanced cancers. Sequencing was performed with immunoSEQ multiplex PCR; in TCRdb, only in-frame clones are kept and a portion is missing. In the table there are about 67,000 clones, approximately 90% of which are singletons. The source was CD4+ or CD8+ T cells sorted from blood, collected in a trial of the OX40 agonist ivuxolimab. The source is an adult with an advanced solid tumor such as melanoma, head and neck, liver or kidney cancer.

This sequence joins TRBV5-4 and TRBJ1-1, with 7 bases matching TRBD1. CDR3 length equals 15 residues. The germline V gene encodes CDR1 SGHNT and CDR2 YYREEE (reference sequence). The V and J ends lost 0 bases and 0 bases, in that order; junction bases with no gene match: 2. Written as DNA, the CDR3 is TGTGCCAGCAGCTTGGGGACAGGCATGAACACTGAAGCTTTCTTT. Translation gives CASSLGTGMNTEAFF.

The chain has TRBV15 and TRBJ2-7; 9 bases map to TRBD2. CDR1 is LNHNV, CDR2 YYDKDF, per germline (reference sequence). The CDR3 runs to 15 residues. With V trimmed by 1 base and J by 6 bases, 7 bases remained unmatched. The CDR3 is CATSRVIAGAREQYF. The CDR3 DNA sequence: TGTGCCACCAGCAGAGTGATAGCGGGAGCGCGCGAGCAGTACTTC. Supplemented by reference TRBV15 and TRBJ2-7, the full variable domain reads DAMVIQNPRYQVTQFGKPVTLSCSQTLNHNVMYWYQQKSSQAPKLLFHYYDKDFNNEADTPDNFQSRRPNTSFCFLDIRSPGLGDTAMYLCATSRVIAGAREQYFGPGTRLTVT.

V gene TRBV27 combines with J gene TRBJ1-1; D gene unclear. The CDR3 consists of 13 residues. In germline, CDR1 is MNHEY, CDR2 SMNVEV (reference sequence). Trimming took off 6 bases at V and 8 bases at J, with 16 bases between the two ends. The CDR3 region is CASSQTRTTEAFF. The DNA of the CDR3 is TGTGCCAGCAGCCAGACTCGGACTACCGAAGCTTTCTTT.

This clone was seen once. V gene TRBV7-9 combines with J gene TRBJ1-5, with 10 bases identical to TRBD1. This CDR3 has 16 residues. V shed 2 bases and J 3 bases; nucleotides not matched to a gene: 4. Germline lookup yields CDR1 SEHNR and CDR2 FQNEAQ (reference sequence). The DNA for the CDR3 is TGTGCCAGCAGCTTATATGGGACAGGGGTCAATCAGCCCCAGCATTTT. It codes for CASSLYGTGVNQPQHF.

V and J are TRBV7-2 and TRBJ2-2; the match to TRBD1 covers 7 bases. The CDR3 is made up of 14 amino acids. V lost 3 bases to trimming and J lost 6 bases; unmatched junction nucleotides: 4. The germline V gene encodes CDR1 SGHTA and CDR2 FQGNSA. For the CDR3, the DNA is TGTGCCAGCAGCTTCCCAGGGGGTCCCGGGGAGCTGTTTTTT. Residues: CASSFPGGPGELFF.

This clone showed up just a few times. The rearrangement links TRBV29-1 to TRBJ2-5; D is perhaps TRBD1 (5 bases). Germline V gene data show CDR1 as SQVTM and CDR2 as ANQGSEA. The CDR3 consists of 11 residues. The germline V and J ends were trimmed by 6 bases and 5 bases, with 10 bases remaining between them. The CDR3 region has the DNA TGCAGCGTGCGACAGACGGAGACCCAGTACTTC. Translating it yields CSVRQTETQYF.

The chain uses TRBV5-7 and TRBJ1-5, with a weak D call TRBD1 (6 bases). TRBV5-7 is an ORF, and what it does is uncertain. CDR3 length: 17 residues. Trimming pared 2 bases from V and 3 bases from J, leaving 18 bases between. CDR3 DNA: TGTGCCAGCAGCTTTACTAGGGAGGGGGTCTCCAATCAGCCCCAGCATTTT. Translated, it gives CASSFTREGVSNQPQHF.

This clone was recorded only once. Other DNA variants within this sample encode the same CDR3. J is TRBJ2-5 and V is TRBV18, with D unclear. The V end was cut by 1 base, the J end by 4 bases, with 4 bases between. In germline, CDR1 is KGHSH, CDR2 LQKENI. This CDR3 comprises 12 residues. CDR3 amino acids: CASSPLGETQYF. Written as DNA, the CDR3 is TGTGCCAGCTCACCACTGGGAGAGACCCAGTACTTC. Combining the CDR3 with reference TRBV18 and TRBJ2-5 gives the whole variable domain NAGVMQNPRHLVRRRGQEARLRCSPMKGHSHVYWYRQLPEEGLKFMVYLQKENIIDESGMPKERFSAEFPKEGPSILRIQQVVRGDSAAYFCASSPLGETQYFGPGTRLLVL.

CDR3 sequence (DNA): TGTGCCAGCAGTTCCTACCTAGCGGGGGCCTTCAATGAGCAGTTCTTC. Its protein product is CASSSYLAGAFNEQFF. This chain joins TRBV28 and TRBJ2-1; TRBD2 matches at 10 bases. CDR1 and CDR2 (germline): MDHEN, SYDVKM. J gave up 6 bases and V 4 bases, and 9 bases lay outside the gene matches. This CDR3 has 16 residues. The full variable domain, with the rest looked up from reference TRBV28 and TRBJ2-1, is DVKVTQSSRYLVKRTGEKVFLECVQDMDHENMFWYRQDPGLGLRLIYFSYDVKMKEKGDIPEGYSVSREKKERFSLILESASTNQTSMYLCASSSYLAGAFNEQFFGPGTRLTVL.

This rearrangement joins TRBV28 to TRBJ2-5, with TRBD1 identical over 10 bases. CDR1 is MDHEN, CDR2 SYDVKM, per germline. The CDR3 loop spans 13 amino acids. V lost 8 bases, J lost 4 bases, and 4 bases stayed unmatched. This CDR3 is CASLDRGRETQYF. DNA for the CDR3: TGTGCCAGCCTCGACAGGGGGCGAGAGACCCAGTACTTC.

V and J are TRBV7-8 and TRBJ1-1, with D tentatively TRBD1 (5 bases). The CDR3 is 13 residues long. Germline-derived CDR1 and CDR2 are SGHVS and FQNEAQ. Trimming took off 3 bases at V and 2 bases at J, with 7 bases between the two ends. Written as DNA, the CDR3 is TGTGCCAGCAGCTTTACAGGAAACACTGAAGCTTTCTTT. This translates into CASSFTGNTEAFF.

The V and J genes are TRBV2 and TRBJ2-3; TRBD2 agrees at 9 bases. Germline V gives CDR1 SNHLY, CDR2 FYNNEI. The CDR3 spans 15 residues. V trimming: 4 bases; J trimming: 4 bases; junction bases outside the gene matches: 6. The CDR3 nucleotides are TGTGCCAGCAGTGGGCCGCTAGCGGGACCAGATACGCAGTATTTT. Amino acids: CASSGPLAGPDTQYF.